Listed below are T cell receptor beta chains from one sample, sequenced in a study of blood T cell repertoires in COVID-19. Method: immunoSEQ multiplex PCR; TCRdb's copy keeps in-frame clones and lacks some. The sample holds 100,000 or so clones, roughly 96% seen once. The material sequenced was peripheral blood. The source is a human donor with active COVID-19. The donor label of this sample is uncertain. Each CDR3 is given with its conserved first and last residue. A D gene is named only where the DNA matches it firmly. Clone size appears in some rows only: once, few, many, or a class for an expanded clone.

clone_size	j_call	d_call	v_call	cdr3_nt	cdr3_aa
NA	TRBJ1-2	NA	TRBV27	TGTGCCAGCAGGGAGGTGGGGGCAGTACATGGCTACACCTTC	CASREVGAVHGYTF
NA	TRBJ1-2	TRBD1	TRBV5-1	TGCGCCAGCAGCCCGTTAACAGGGGGGGGCTACACCTTC	CASSPLTGGGYTF
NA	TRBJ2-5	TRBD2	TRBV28	TGTGCCAGCACGGCGGGAGCGCAAGAGACCCAGTACTTC	CASTAGAQETQYF
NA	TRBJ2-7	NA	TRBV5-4	TGTGCCAGCAGCACGACAGTCTATCTGGGGGAGCAGTACTTC	CASSTTVYLGEQYF
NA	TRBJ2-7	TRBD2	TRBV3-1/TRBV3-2	TGTGCCAGCAGCCAAGATCGCCTAGCGGGGGGTAACGAGCAGTACTTC	CASSQDRLAGGNEQYF
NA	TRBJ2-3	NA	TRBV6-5	TGTGCCAGCAACCGGGACAATAAGCCAGATACGCAGTATTTT	CASNRDNKPDTQYF
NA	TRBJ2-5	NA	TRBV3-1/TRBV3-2	TGTGCCAGCAGCCAAGCAACTAGCAGCCTGGGGACCCAGTACTTC	CASSQATSSLGTQYF
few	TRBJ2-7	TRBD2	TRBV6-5	TGTGCCAGCAAGGGGGACCGGGGGGGCTACGAGCAGTACTTC	CASKGDRGGYEQYF
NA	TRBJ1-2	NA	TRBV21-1	TGTGCCAGCAGCAAAGGCGTGGGGACTTACTATGGCTACACCTTC	CASSKGVGTYYGYTF
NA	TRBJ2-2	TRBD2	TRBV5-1	TGCGCCAGCAGCTTGGGACTAGCGGGGGGATACACCGGGGAGCTGTTTTTT	CASSLGLAGGYTGELFF
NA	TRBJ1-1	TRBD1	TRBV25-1	TGTGCCAGCAGTGAATTCCCCTCCAGGGGGCGTACTGAAGCTTTCTTT	CASSEFPSRGRTEAFF
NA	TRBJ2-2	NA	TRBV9	TGTGCCAGCAGCGTAGTTGGGACACCAACCGGGGAGCTGTTTTTT	CASSVVGTPTGELFF
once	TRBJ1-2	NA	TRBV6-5	TGTGCCAGCACTAACGTACAGGGATTAGACGGCTACACCTTC	CASTNVQGLDGYTF
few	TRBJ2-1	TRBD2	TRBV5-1	TGCGCCAGCAGCCCGGGACTAACTTACAATGAGCAGTTCTTC	CASSPGLTYNEQFF
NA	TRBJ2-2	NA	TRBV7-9	TGTGCCAGCAGCCCGACTAGTTTCTTAGGCACCGGGGAGCTGTTTTTT	CASSPTSFLGTGELFF
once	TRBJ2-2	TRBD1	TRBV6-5	TGTGCCAGTTTTTACAGGGGGCGGACCGGGGAGCTGTTTTTT	CASFYRGRTGELFF
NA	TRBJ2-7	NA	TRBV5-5	TGTGCCAGCAGCCCGGATACCGGGTCATTAGCCTACGAGCAGTACTTC	CASSPDTGSLAYEQYF
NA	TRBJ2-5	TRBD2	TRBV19	TGTGCCAGTAAAACTAGCGGGAGTTGGGAGACCCAGTACTTC	CASKTSGSWETQYF
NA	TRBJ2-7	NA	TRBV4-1	TGCGCCAGCAGCCAAGGCGGGATCCCCTCCTACGAGCAGTACTTC	CASSQGGIPSYEQYF
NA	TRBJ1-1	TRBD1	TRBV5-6	TGTGCCAGCAGCATCAGGACAGGGGCGATGAACACTGAAGCTTTCTTT	CASSIRTGAMNTEAFF
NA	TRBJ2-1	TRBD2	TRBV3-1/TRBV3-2	TGTGCCAGCAGCCACCATACTAGCGGGAGCTCCTACAATGAGCAGTTCTTC	CASSHHTSGSSYNEQFF
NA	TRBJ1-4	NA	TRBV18	TGTGCCAGCTCACCCCTTCGGGGGTCTAATGAAAAACTGTTTTTT	CASSPLRGSNEKLFF
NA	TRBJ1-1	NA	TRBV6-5	TGTGCCAGCAGCCGTGCAGGGCCCGAAGCTTTCTTT	CASSRAGPEAFF
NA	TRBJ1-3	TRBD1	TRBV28	TGTGCCAGCAGTTTCCTCCGGAGCAGGGGGGGAAACACCATATATTTT	CASSFLRSRGGNTIYF
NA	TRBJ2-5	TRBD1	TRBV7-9	TGTGCCAGCAGCTCCGGACAGGGGGTGGTTTCAGAGACCCAGTACTTC	CASSSGQGVVSETQYF
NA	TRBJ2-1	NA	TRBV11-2	TGTGCCAGCAGCTTAGTAAAAGGAGGCAGTGAGCAGTTCTTC	CASSLVKGGSEQFF
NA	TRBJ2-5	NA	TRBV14	TGTGCCAGCAGCCAATGGTTACGACAGTCTGTCCAAGAGACCCAGTACTTC	CASSQWLRQSVQETQYF
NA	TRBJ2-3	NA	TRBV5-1	TGCGCCAGCAGCTTGGAAGAGGGGGCAGATACGCAGTATTTT	CASSLEEGADTQYF
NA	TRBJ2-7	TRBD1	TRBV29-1	TGCAGCGTTGAGATAGGGGGCGAATGGGAGCAGTACTTC	CSVEIGGEWEQYF
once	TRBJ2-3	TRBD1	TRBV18	TGTGCCAGCTCTCCCGGGACAGCAGTAGGAGATACGCAGTATTTT	CASSPGTAVGDTQYF
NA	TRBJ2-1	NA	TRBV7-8	TGTGCCAGCAGCTTAGTTCGGGGTGGATCCTACAATGAGCAGTTCTTC	CASSLVRGGSYNEQFF
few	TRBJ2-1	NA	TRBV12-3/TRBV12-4	TGTGCCAGCAGTTTAGGGGCGGGTCGGGAGCAGTTCTTC	CASSLGAGREQFF
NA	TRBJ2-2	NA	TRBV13	TGTGCCAGCAGCTTACGAGAGGGAACCGGGGAGCTGTTTTTT	CASSLREGTGELFF
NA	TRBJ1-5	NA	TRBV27	TGTGCCAGCAGTTTACTAATGTATATTAGCAATCAGCCCCAGCATTTT	CASSLLMYISNQPQHF
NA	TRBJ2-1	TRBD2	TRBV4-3	TGCGCCAGCAGCAAGACTAGCGGGAGCGGCAATGAGCAGTTCTTC	CASSKTSGSGNEQFF
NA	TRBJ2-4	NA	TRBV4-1	TGCGCCAGCAGCCCCCAGGGGAGGGGAGCCAAAAACATTCAGTACTTC	CASSPQGRGAKNIQYF
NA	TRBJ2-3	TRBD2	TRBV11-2	TGTGCCAGCAGCCTAGGGACTAGCGGGCCAGATACGCAGTATTTT	CASSLGTSGPDTQYF
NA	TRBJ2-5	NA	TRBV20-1	TGCAGTGCTCTAAGAGGGGAGACCCAGTACTTC	CSALRGETQYF
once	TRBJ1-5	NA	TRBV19	TGTGCCAGTAGGGGAATGGGGCCCGACAATCAGCCCCAGCATTTT	CASRGMGPDNQPQHF
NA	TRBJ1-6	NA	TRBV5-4	TGTGCCAGCAGCTTCGATACGGCACCCCTCCACTTT	CASSFDTAPLHF
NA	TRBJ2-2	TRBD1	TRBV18	TGTGCCAGCTCACCGGGACAGAAGTTGGCGGGGGAGCTGTTTTTT	CASSPGQKLAGELFF
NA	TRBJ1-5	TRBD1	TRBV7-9	TGTGCCAGCAGCAAAGGTTCGGGCGGACAGGGGACTTTTCAGCCCCAGCATTTT	CASSKGSGGQGTFQPQHF
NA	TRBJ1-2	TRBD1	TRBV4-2	TGTGCCAGCAGCCCGTCTGATCAACAGGGGGCCTATGGCTACACCTTC	CASSPSDQQGAYGYTF
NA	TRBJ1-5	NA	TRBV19	TGTGCCAGTAGTATCGTCAGGGGAAGCAATCAGCCCCAGCATTTT	CASSIVRGSNQPQHF
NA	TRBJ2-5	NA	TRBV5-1	TGCGCCAGCAGCCTGGGCCTAGCTCGAGAGACCCAGTACTTC	CASSLGLARETQYF
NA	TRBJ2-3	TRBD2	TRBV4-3	TGCGCCAGCAGCCAAGCCCCAGAGCGGGGGGTCACAGATACGCAGTATTTT	CASSQAPERGVTDTQYF
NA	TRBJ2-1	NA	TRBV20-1	TGCAGTGCTCCCCTCGGGGAGCAGTTCTTC	CSAPLGEQFF
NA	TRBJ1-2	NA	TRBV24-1	TGTGCCACCAGTGATTCCCGGACGGGGAACTATGGCTACACCTTC	CATSDSRTGNYGYTF
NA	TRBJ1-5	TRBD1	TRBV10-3	TGTGCCATCAGTGAGTGGGACAGGGGGGTTGGTCAGCCCCAGCATTTT	CAISEWDRGVGQPQHF
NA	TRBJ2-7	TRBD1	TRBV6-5	TGTGCCAGCAGTTTTTACGGGACAGGGGATCAATACGAGCAGTACTTC	CASSFYGTGDQYEQYF
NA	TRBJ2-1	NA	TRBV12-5	TGTGCTAGTGGTTTGGACCGGGACACCCGATTCTACAATGAGCAGTTCTTC	CASGLDRDTRFYNEQFF
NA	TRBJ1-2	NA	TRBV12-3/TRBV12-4	TGTGCCAGCAGTTTCGGCAGGTCCTATGGCTACACCTTC	CASSFGRSYGYTF
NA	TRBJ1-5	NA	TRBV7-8	TGTGCCAGCAGCACCCGGGGGGGAGCTAGCAATCAGCCCCAGCATTTT	CASSTRGGASNQPQHF
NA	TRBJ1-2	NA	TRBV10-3	TGTGCCATCAGGCAGGGTGTTAATGGCTACACCTTC	CAIRQGVNGYTF
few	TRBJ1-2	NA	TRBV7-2	TGTGCCAGCACCTTAACGGGGGGCGCTTATGGCTACACCTTC	CASTLTGGAYGYTF